Shown below are 17 T cell receptor beta chains from a single sample sequenced in a study of Graves' ophthalmopathy and Graves' hyperthyroidism. RNA transcripts were the source from which TCR beta CDR3 regions were amplified. Second-round multiplex PCR came after first-round RT-PCR with HTBI primers. One entry per CDR3 protein results from TCRdb running MiXCR on the multiplex PCR reads. The data contain roughly 420,000 distinct CDR3 sequences, roughly 20% of them singletons. Sequenced material: peripheral blood. These receptors were taken from a young woman with stable Graves' hyperthyroidism.

In this sample, this clonotype turned up many times. The chain recombines TRBV12-3 or TRBV12-4 with TRBJ1-1, with TRBD1 matching 7 bases. V gave up 6 bases and J gave up 4 bases; unmatched junction bases: 8. The CDR3 covers 14 residues. For the CDR3, the DNA is TGTGCCAGCAGCCCTAGGGGGCCGGGCACTGAAGCTTTCTTT. Translating it yields CASSPRGPGTEAFF.

This clonotype was counted at least ten times. The V call is TRBV6-2 or TRBV6-3, the J call TRBJ2-7; D perhaps matches TRBD1 (6 bases). With 2 bases removed from V and 1 base from J, the gap between germline ends came to 15 bases. The CDR3 sequence is 16 residues long. CDR1 and CDR2 from the germline V gene are MNHEY and SVGEGT. The CDR3 coding sequence is TGTGCCAGCAGTTACCCGAAAAGGACAGCTTCCTACGAGCAGTACTTC. Encoded protein: CASSYPKRTASYEQYF.

The sample holds a few counts of this clonotype. The chain is built from TRBV9 and TRBJ2-2; 9 positions match TRBD2. From germline, CDR1 is SGDLS and CDR2 YYNGEE. This CDR3 is 18 amino acids long. The junction had 13 bases not matched to a gene; V was cut back by 0 bases and J by 7 bases. CDR3 nucleotide sequence: TGTGCCAGCAGCGTAGAGATAGCGGGGGCCCCTGGGAACGGGGAGCTGTTTTTT. Translating gives CASSVEIAGAPGNGELFF.

V and J are TRBV7-9 and TRBJ2-5; a weak D match, TRBD1 (5 bases). V lost 2 bases, J lost 4 bases, and 17 bases lay in between. Germline CDR1 reads SEHNR; CDR2 reads FQNEAQ (reference sequence). CDR3 length: 16 amino acids. The CDR3 here is CASSLILTGLGETQYF. The CDR3 DNA reads TGTGCCAGCAGCTTAATTCTAACAGGCCTTGGAGAGACCCAGTACTTC. Variable domain in full (rest from reference TRBV7-9 and TRBJ2-5): DTGVSQNPRHKITKRGQNVTFRCDPISEHNRLYWYRQTLGQGPEFLTYFQNEAQLEKSRLLSDRFSAERPKGSFSTLEIQRTEQGDSAMYLCASSLILTGLGETQYFGPGTRLLVL.

This clonotype was observed many times. The gene calls are TRBV12-3 or TRBV12-4 and TRBJ2-7; 7 nucleotides align to TRBD1. The V gene end was trimmed by 6 bases and the J gene end by 5 bases; junction bases not matched to a gene: 10. The CDR3 is made up of 14 amino acids. CDR3 in amino acids: CASRLQGLRNEQYF. CDR3 sequence (DNA): TGTGCCAGCAGGTTACAGGGGCTACGAAACGAGCAGTACTTC.

This chain connects TRBV24-1 to TRBJ1-2; D not certain. Germline lookup yields CDR1 KGHDR and CDR2 SFDVKD. CDR3 length equals 13 residues. V lost 4 bases to trimming and J lost 4 bases, with 9 bases between them. The CDR3 sequence: CATSEQRFYGYTF. The CDR3 DNA follows: TGTGCCACCAGTGAACAGAGGTTCTATGGCTACACCTTC.

In its sample, this clonotype was seen many times. The rearrangement links TRBV12-3 or TRBV12-4 to TRBJ1-5; D gene uncertain. This CDR3 has 15 amino acids. V lost 3 bases and J 9 bases, leaving 18 bases between the germline ends. The CDR3 is CASSFSTALGGPQHF. DNA for the CDR3: TGTGCCAGCAGTTTCAGTACAGCCCTAGGAGGGCCCCAGCATTTT.

This chain's CDR3 is CASSSTGAGGTEAFF. DNA for the CDR3: TGTGCCAGCAGTTCGACAGGGGCGGGGGGGACTGAAGCTTTCTTT. The chain recombines TRBV27 with TRBJ1-1, with 8 positions matching TRBD1. The CDR3 loop spans 15 amino acids. Looked up from germline, CDR1 is MNHEY and CDR2 is SMNVEV (reference sequence). The junction had 9 bases not matched to a gene; V was cut back by 4 bases and J by 5 bases.

This clonotype appeared many times. This sequence joins TRBV4-1 and TRBJ1-3; no reliable D call. The V end was cut by 1 base, the J end by 0 bases, with 10 bases between. Germline V CDR1 and CDR2: MGHRA, YSYEKL. This CDR3 has 16 residues. In nucleotides, the CDR3 is TGCGCCAGCAGCCAAGGACCCCAGAGCTCTGGAAACACCATATATTTT. This codes for CASSQGPQSSGNTIYF.

Many counts were recorded for this clonotype. This chain links TRBV29-1 with TRBJ2-7; 8 bases align to TRBD1. The CDR3 contains 13 residues. Germline values: CDR1 SQVTM, CDR2 ANQGSEA. The V segment lost 6 bases and the J segment 2 bases; nucleotides outside the gene matches: 6. CDR3 residues: CSVTGTGPYEQYF. Here the CDR3 DNA reads TGCAGCGTGACCGGGACAGGTCCCTACGAGCAGTACTTC.

This clonotype was picked up a small number of times. V and J are TRBV30 and TRBJ2-7, with a possible D match to TRBD2 (6 bases). This CDR3 spans 12 amino acids. V lost 3 bases and J 3 bases, leaving 9 bases between the germline ends. CDR1 is GTSNPN, CDR2 SVGIG, per germline (reference sequence). The DNA of the CDR3 is TGTGCCTGGAGCGCAGCGGGCTACGAGCAGTACTTC. Translating gives CAWSAAGYEQYF. The complete variable domain, with remaining parts taken from reference TRBV30 and TRBJ2-7, reads SQTIHQWPATLVQPVGSPLSLECTVEGTSNPNLYWYRQAAGRGLQLLFYSVGIGQISSEVPQNLSASRPQDRQFILSSKKLLLSDSGFYLCAWSAAGYEQYFGPGTRLTVT.

There are many counts of this clonotype. CDR3 DNA sequence: TGTGCCAGCAGGGACAGGGGGCACTATGGCTACACCTTC. It translates to CASRDRGHYGYTF. This chain uses TRBV28 with TRBJ1-2, with 11 bases lining up with TRBD1. There are 13 residues in the CDR3. The V gene end was trimmed by 6 bases and the J gene end by 3 bases; junction bases not matched to a gene: 0. Looked up from germline, CDR1 is MDHEN and CDR2 is SYDVKM.

The V gene is TRBV28, the J gene TRBJ2-7; 10 bases are shared with TRBD2. The germline V gene encodes CDR1 MDHEN and CDR2 SYDVKM. The CDR3 is made up of 13 amino acids. The J segment lost 2 bases and the V segment lost 8 bases, leaving 3 bases of the junction unmatched. This CDR3 is CASQAGGPYEQYF. CDR3 nucleotide sequence: TGTGCCAGCCAAGCGGGAGGGCCCTACGAGCAGTACTTC.

This clonotype was picked up many times. This chain joins TRBV20-1 and TRBJ1-6; maybe TRBD1 (6 bases). V lost 1 base and J lost 7, with 8 bases in between. CDR1 is DFQATT, CDR2 SNEGSKA, per germline (reference sequence). The CDR3 extends over 13 amino acids. The CDR3 DNA reads as TGCAGTGCTAGAGCAGGGGTGAATTCACCCCTCCACTTT. Translated: CSARAGVNSPLHF.

Ten or more counts support this clonotype. The chain has TRBV20-1 and TRBJ1-2, with 7 bases that match TRBD1. V shed 5 bases, J shed 2 bases, and the junction held 5 bases outside the gene matches. There are 13 residues in the CDR3. Germline V gene lookup returns CDR1 DFQATT and CDR2 SNEGSKA (reference sequence). The CDR3 here is CSAAGGTNYGYTF. CDR3 sequence (DNA): TGCAGTGCTGCAGGGGGGACAAACTATGGCTACACCTTC.

This clonotype was detected a few times. The V gene is TRBV7-9, the J gene TRBJ2-7; D possibly matches TRBD1 or TRBD2 (5 bases each). Trimming removed 5 bases from V and 3 bases from J, with 17 bases in between. CDR3 length equals 15 residues. Germline values: CDR1 SEHNR, CDR2 FQNEAQ (reference sequence). CDR3 in amino acids: CASSPSSGTIYEQYF. In DNA, the CDR3 is TGTGCCAGCAGCCCATCTTCCGGGACCATCTACGAGCAGTACTTC.

J is TRBJ2-5 and V is TRBV4-1; D unresolved. The germline V gene encodes CDR1 MGHRA and CDR2 YSYEKL. CDR3 size: 14 residues. Trimming cost V 1 base and J 5 bases, with 11 bases left between them. This chain's CDR3 is CASSQATPRETQYF. The CDR3 region has the DNA TGCGCCAGCAGCCAAGCGACACCACGGGAGACCCAGTACTTC.